Shown below are 28 T cell receptor beta chains from a single sample sequenced in a study of T cell responses to AZD1222 COVID-19 vaccine. Produced via immunoSEQ multiplex PCR; TCRdb's table is partial and in-frame only. The sample contains 75,000 to 100,000 clones, 90% of which appear only once. The sequences come from peripheral blood, collected on day 0 of AZD1222 vaccination. The source of these receptors is an adult in good health.

This clone has just one count. The V gene is TRBV15, the J gene TRBJ1-1, with 8 positions matching TRBD1. The CDR3 contains 15 residues. The junction had 9 bases not matched to a gene; V was cut back by 1 base and J by 8 bases. The V gene's germline CDR1 is LNHNV and CDR2 YYDKDF (reference sequence). The CDR3 protein is CATSRGRTGSQEAFF. The CDR3 coding sequence is TGTGCCACCAGCAGAGGCAGGACAGGGAGTCAGGAAGCTTTCTTT.

The chain carries TRBV7-8 and TRBJ2-1; perhaps TRBD1 as D (5 bases). With 3 bases removed from V and 2 bases from J, the gap between germline ends came to 14 bases. The CDR3 is made up of 16 amino acids. Germline V lookup: CDR1 SGHVS, CDR2 FQNEAQ. CDR3 coding DNA: TGTGCCAGCAGCTTCTTCCAGGGTATCGCCTACAATGAGCAGTTCTTC. Protein sequence: CASSFFQGIAYNEQFF.

The V call is TRBV7-9, the J call TRBJ2-3; D remains ambiguous. The ends were cut back, 2 bases at V and 10 bases at J, with 19 bases in the middle. The CDR3 is 15 amino acids. Germline CDR1 and CDR2: SEHNR and FQNEAQ (reference sequence). The DNA for the CDR3 is TGTGCCAGCAGCTTACAGAATCACGACTTGGATGCGCAGTATTTT. Encoded protein: CASSLQNHDLDAQYF.

The chain joins TRBV10-3 to TRBJ1-2, with D possibly matching TRBD1 (5 bases). CDR3 length: 14 amino acids. Per germline, CDR1 ENHRY and CDR2 SYGVKD. Trimming took 3 bases from V and 7 from J, leaving 15 bases between them. In DNA, the CDR3 is TGTGCCATCAGTGACAGGGTGGAGGTCACTGGCTACACCTTC. Protein: CAISDRVEVTGYTF.

The V and J genes are TRBV7-3 and TRBJ2-7, with 8 bases that match TRBD2. Germline assignment: CDR1 SGHTA and CDR2 FQGTGA. The ends lost 4 bases at V and 1 base at J; junction bases unmatched: 9. CDR3 length: 16 amino acids. CDR3 residues: CASSSKAGGPSYEQYF. CDR3 sequence (DNA): TGTGCCAGCAGCTCCAAGGCGGGGGGCCCATCCTACGAGCAGTACTTC.

V gene TRBV4-2 combines with J gene TRBJ1-1, with 10 bases fitting TRBD1. This CDR3 has 16 amino acids. With V trimmed by 5 bases and J by 1 base, 7 bases remained unmatched. Germline V lookup: CDR1 LGHNA, CDR2 YNFKEQ. The CDR3 nucleotides are TGTGCCAGCAGCACAAGGACAGGGGGGCCGAACACTGAAGCTTTCTTT. The encoded protein is CASSTRTGGPNTEAFF.

In its sample, this clone was seen many times. V gene TRBV7-9 combines with J gene TRBJ1-1, with D uncertain. With 3 bases removed from V and 7 bases from J, the gap between germline ends came to 9 bases. Germline loops: CDR1 SEHNR, CDR2 FQNEAQ (reference sequence). This CDR3 has 12 amino acids. The CDR3 nucleotides are TGTGCCAGCAGCTTCCTCTTTGGTGAAGCTTTCTTT. It specifies CASSFLFGEAFF.

This clone was picked up one time. The chain employs TRBV4-1 and TRBJ2-7; D remains unclear. CDR1 is MGHRA, CDR2 YSYEKL, per germline. V was clipped by 1 base and J by 5 bases, with 9 bases between them. The CDR3 is made up of 13 amino acids. CDR3 in amino acids: CASSQGPRDEQYF. The DNA for the CDR3 is TGCGCCAGCAGCCAAGGGCCACGGGACGAGCAGTACTTC.

J is TRBJ1-2 and V is TRBV9, with D possibly TRBD1 on 5 matching bases. Per germline, CDR1 SGDLS and CDR2 YYNGEE. The CDR3 extends over 12 amino acids. V lost 0 bases and J 6 bases, leaving 6 bases between the germline ends. The CDR3 nucleotides read TGTGCCAGCAGCGTAGGGGGGGATGGCTACACCTTC. Its translation is CASSVGGDGYTF.

The chain joins TRBV13 to TRBJ2-5; tentative D call: TRBD2 (7 bases). Trimming took 7 bases from V and 5 from J, leaving 14 bases between them. CDR1 is PRHDT and CDR2 is FYEKMQ in the germline V gene (reference sequence). The CDR3 contains 13 residues. Here the CDR3 DNA reads TGTGCCAGCAATCGGGGGGCGGTGGAGACCCAGTACTTC. Translation gives CASNRGAVETQYF.

The chain recombines TRBV7-9 with TRBJ2-1; 7 bases align to TRBD1. CDR1 SEHNR and CDR2 FQNEAQ come from the germline V gene (reference sequence). V lost 5 bases, J lost 6 bases, and 7 bases stayed unmatched. This CDR3 has 14 amino acids. The CDR3 nucleotides are TGTGCCAGCAGCGATGATACAGGGGCCAATGAGCAGTTCTTC. Translation: CASSDDTGANEQFF.

The rearrangement links TRBV9 to TRBJ2-5; 7 bases line up with TRBD2. Losses at the gene ends were 0 bases for V and 5 bases for J; bases not matched to a gene: 7. The CDR3 consists of 15 residues. The germline CDR1 and CDR2 sequences are SGDLS and YYNGEE. DNA for the CDR3: TGTGCCAGCAGCGTAGGTGGGGGAGGGAGTGAGACCCAGTACTTC. Translation: CASSVGGGGSETQYF.

The chain carries TRBV5-1 and TRBJ2-2; D assignment may be TRBD1 or TRBD2 (6 bases each). Germline CDR1 is SGHRS and CDR2 is YFSETQ. Trimming stripped 2 bases from V and 8 bases from J, with 16 bases between. The CDR3 is 15 residues long. CDR3 nucleotides: TGCGCCAGCAGCTTTAGGGGGGCTCCAGAGGGGGAGCTGTTTTTT. It specifies CASSFRGAPEGELFF.

V gene TRBV7-8 combines with J gene TRBJ1-2; D unresolved. The CDR3 has 14 amino acids. The germline CDR1 and CDR2 sequences are SGHVS and FQNEAQ. The V end lost 4 bases, the J end lost 0 bases, and 9 bases lay between the germline ends. The CDR3 nucleotides read TGTGCCAGCAGCTCAAATTTAGCTAACTATGGCTACACCTTC. Its protein is CASSSNLANYGYTF.

This sequence joins TRBV19 and TRBJ1-6; D gene unclear. The germline CDR1 and CDR2 sequences are LNHDA and SQIVND (reference sequence). The V gene lost 6 bases and the J gene lost 8 bases, with 20 bases spanning the gap. This CDR3 spans 16 amino acids. The CDR3 DNA follows: TGTGCCAGTAGCCCCGCCGGGGTGGCCGCAGATTCACCCCTCCACTTT. This codes for CASSPAGVAADSPLHF.

The chain employs TRBV5-1 and TRBJ2-7; 16 bases fit TRBD2. The V segment lost 3 bases and the J segment 6 bases; nucleotides outside the gene matches: 6. Germline V gene data show CDR1 as SGHRS and CDR2 as YFSETQ. The CDR3 has 16 amino acids. CDR3 in amino acids: CASSWGLAGGQGEQYF. The CDR3 DNA follows: TGCGCCAGCAGCTGGGGACTAGCGGGGGGGCAGGGCGAGCAGTACTTC.

The rearrangement joins TRBV5-1 to TRBJ1-4, with TRBD1 matching over 7 bases. The CDR3 totals 14 residues. V dropped 4 bases and J dropped 8; count of bases not matched to a gene: 8. The germline gives CDR1 SGHRS, CDR2 YFSETQ. This chain's CDR3 is CASSGTGEAEKLFF. CDR3 in DNA: TGCGCCAGCAGCGGAACAGGGGAGGCGGAAAAACTGTTTTTT.

The rearrangement joins TRBV7-9 to TRBJ1-2; D gene ambiguous. Trimming stripped 2 bases from V and 7 bases from J, with 8 bases between. Germline V CDR1 and CDR2: SEHNR, FQNEAQ (reference sequence). The CDR3 covers 12 residues. CDR3 in amino acids: CASSLPGSGYTF. CDR3 nucleotides: TGTGCCAGCAGCTTACCCGGTAGTGGCTACACCTTC.

J is TRBJ2-1 and V is TRBV18; D perhaps matches TRBD2 (6 bases). The CDR3 loop spans 16 amino acids. Between the trimmed V and J ends, which lost 2 bases and 3 bases, there was a span of 14 bases. Germline V CDR1 and CDR2: KGHSH, LQKENI. The CDR3 sequence is CASSPREPGGYNEQFF. CDR3 bases: TGTGCCAGCTCACCAAGGGAACCCGGGGGCTACAATGAGCAGTTCTTC.

Only a few counts were recorded for this clone. V is TRBV4-1 and J is TRBJ1-4; D perhaps matches TRBD1 (5 bases). V was cut by 0 bases and J by 4 bases, with 6 bases left in between. The CDR3 has 14 residues. Germline-derived CDR1 and CDR2 are MGHRA and YSYEKL. CDR3 in amino acids: CASSQEGRNEKLFF. CDR3 DNA: TGCGCCAGCAGCCAAGAGGGACGTAATGAAAAACTGTTTTTT.

The chain carries TRBV6-5 and TRBJ1-2; 7 nucleotides agree with TRBD1. The CDR3 loop spans 14 amino acids. Germline loops: CDR1 MNHEY, CDR2 SVGAGI. V trimming: 6 bases; J trimming: 0 bases; junction bases outside the gene matches: 4. CDR3 sequence: CASRRTGANYGYTF. The CDR3 nucleotides read TGTGCCAGCAGAAGGACAGGAGCTAACTATGGCTACACCTTC.

The count of this clone is one. This chain uses TRBV11-2 with TRBJ1-5, with D maybe TRBD1 (5 bases). Germline loops: CDR1 SGHAT, CDR2 FQNNGV. The germline V and J ends were trimmed by 0 bases and 3 bases, with 12 bases remaining between them. CDR3 size: 16 residues. CDR3 sequence: CASSLEAGASNQPQHF. The DNA for the CDR3 is TGTGCCAGCAGCTTAGAAGCCGGGGCCTCCAATCAGCCCCAGCATTTT.

The chain couples TRBV28 to TRBJ1-2, with D perhaps TRBD1 (5 bases). Trimming cost V 2 bases and J 4 bases, with 8 bases left between them. Looked up from germline, CDR1 is MDHEN and CDR2 is SYDVKM. The CDR3 loop spans 13 amino acids. CDR3 DNA sequence: TGTGCCAGCAGTTTAGAGGGACTCTATGGCTACACCTTC. Translated, it gives CASSLEGLYGYTF.

The CDR3 protein is CASSLGMNTEAFF. The CDR3, as DNA: TGCGCCAGCAGCTTGGGGATGAACACTGAAGCTTTCTTT. The rearrangement uses TRBV5-1 and TRBJ1-1; D call uncertain. This CDR3 contains 13 residues. CDR1 SGHRS and CDR2 YFSETQ come from the germline V gene. The ends were cut back, 0 bases at V and 0 bases at J, with 3 bases in the middle.

This chain uses TRBV7-9 with TRBJ1-2; no firm D call. CDR1 and CDR2 (germline): SEHNR, FQNEAQ (reference sequence). The V and J ends lost 0 bases and 4 bases respectively, with 9 bases between them. The CDR3 length is 14 residues. The CDR3 DNA follows: TGTGCCAGCAGCTTAGCTGGACCGCCCTATGGCTACACCTTC. Translating gives CASSLAGPPYGYTF.

V usage is TRBV24-1 and J usage is TRBJ2-5; 8 bases are a match to TRBD1. The CDR3 contains 16 residues. V lost 3 bases, J lost 5 bases, and 10 bases stayed unmatched. CDR1 and CDR2 (germline): KGHDR, SFDVKD. The CDR3 DNA is TGTGCCACCAGTGATACACAGGGGGGTGCAGGGGAGACCCAGTACTTC. Its protein product is CATSDTQGGAGETQYF.

V gene TRBV28 combines with J gene TRBJ1-1; 8 positions match TRBD1. CDR1 and CDR2 from the germline V gene are MDHEN and SYDVKM. The trim removed 4 bases at V and 1 base at J, leaving 8 bases unmatched. The length of the CDR3 is 16 residues. This chain's CDR3 is CASSSSLGQENTEAFF. The CDR3 DNA reads TGTGCCAGCAGTTCCTCCTTGGGACAGGAGAACACTGAAGCTTTCTTT.

V and J are TRBV5-5 and TRBJ1-6, with 9 bases fitting TRBD1. This CDR3 comprises 16 residues. Trimming at V came to 2 bases and at J to 9 bases, leaving 9 bases not matched to a gene. CDR1 is SGHKS and CDR2 is YYEKEE in the germline V gene (reference sequence). The CDR3 DNA follows: TGTGCCAGCAGCTTTGTAACGGGACAGGGTTCTTCACCCCTCCACTTT. Translating it yields CASSFVTGQGSSPLHF.